This T cell receptor beta chain was identified in a study of CXCR3-negative and CXCR3-positive naive CD8 T cells. Study-wide results and caveats: High diversity, comparable across both naive subsets, contrasted with much lower diversity in memory CD8+ cells. The TRB CDR3s that CXCR3-positive naive cells carried were more hydrophobic than those of CXCR3-negative naive cells.

5' RACE with UMI labels generated the TRB cDNA libraries. Using the 5' RACE reads, TCRdb records one entry per CDR3 protein without DNA. This table holds some 60,000 distinct CDR3 sequences. Note on this clonotype: Its antigen is still unknown.

The CDR3 consists of 14 residues. Germline V gives CDR1 SGHVS, CDR2 FQNEAQ. V and J are TRBV7-8 and TRBJ1-2; TCRdb gives TRBD1 as the D gene, but with no DNA this cannot be confirmed. Sequencing was performed on naive CXCR3+ CD8+ T cells from blood. Indicated subset: CD45RO-CCR7+CD27+CD95- naive CD8+ T cells expressing CXCR3 (TNR3+). The TCR originated in a human donor in good health. Some clones in this sample may be carry-over from other donors' samples. The CDR3 region is CASSFGTGDYGFTF.